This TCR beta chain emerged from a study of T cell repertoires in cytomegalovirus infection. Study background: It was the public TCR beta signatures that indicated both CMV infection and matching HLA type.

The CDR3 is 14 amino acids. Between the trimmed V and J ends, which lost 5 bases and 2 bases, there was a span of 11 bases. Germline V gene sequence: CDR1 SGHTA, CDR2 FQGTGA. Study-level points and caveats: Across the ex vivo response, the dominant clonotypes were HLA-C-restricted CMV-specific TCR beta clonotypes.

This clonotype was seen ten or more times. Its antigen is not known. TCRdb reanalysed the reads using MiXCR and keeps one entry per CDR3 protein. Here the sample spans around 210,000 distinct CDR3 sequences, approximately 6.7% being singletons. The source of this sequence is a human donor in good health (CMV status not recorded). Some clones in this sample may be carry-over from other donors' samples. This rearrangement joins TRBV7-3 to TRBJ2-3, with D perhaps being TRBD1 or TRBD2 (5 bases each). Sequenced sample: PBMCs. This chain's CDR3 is CASSPTGTTDTQYF. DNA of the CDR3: TGTGCCAGCAGCCCCACCGGGACCACAGATACGCAGTATTTT.